One and the same sample provided the 32 T cell receptor beta chains below, sequenced in a study of blood T cell repertoires in COVID-19. Assay used: immunoSEQ multiplex PCR; TCRdb lists only in-frame clones, some missing. The sample holds about 370,000 clones; 80% to 90% are singletons and the top ten take approximately 3%. The sequencing input was peripheral blood. These receptors were taken from a woman aged 25 to 39 with COVID-19, enrolled during active disease.

This clone was seen once. The sample holds other DNA sequences that translate to the same CDR3. This rearrangement joins TRBV27 to TRBJ1-5, with 8 bases aligning to TRBD1. The J segment lost 2 bases and the V segment lost 3 bases, leaving 0 bases of the junction unmatched. CDR1 MNHEY and CDR2 SMNVEV come from the germline V gene (reference sequence). The CDR3 is 14 amino acids. The chain's CDR3 is CASSLTGGNQPQHF. Here the CDR3 DNA reads TGTGCCAGCAGTTTGACAGGGGGCAATCAGCCCCAGCATTTT.

This clone was counted many times. The chain recombines TRBV5-8 with TRBJ2-7; TRBD1 matches 9 bases. Germline-derived CDR1 and CDR2 are SGHTS and YDEGEE. This CDR3 region has 12 residues. The V segment lost 7 bases and the J segment 8 bases; nucleotides outside the gene matches: 7. As DNA, the CDR3 is TGTGCCAGCTGGACAGGGGTGGGGAAGCAGTACTTC. It codes for CASWTGVGKQYF. Full variable domain (remainder filled in from reference TRBV5-8 and TRBJ2-7): EAGVTQSPTHLIKTRGQQATLRCSPISGHTSVYWYQQALGLGLQFLLWYDEGEERNRGNFPPRFSGRQFPNYSSELNVNALELEDSALYLCASWTGVGKQYFGPGTRLTVT.

The gene calls are TRBV5-6 and TRBJ2-1, with 8 bases that match TRBD1. CDR1 SGHDT and CDR2 YYEEEE come from the germline V gene. V shed 3 bases and J 2 bases; nucleotides not matched to a gene: 7. The CDR3 length is 16 residues. The CDR3: CASSSATGVTYNEQFF. The DNA of the CDR3 is TGTGCCAGCAGCTCCGCGACAGGGGTTACCTACAATGAGCAGTTCTTC.

The chain carries TRBV11-2 and TRBJ2-5, with a possible D match to TRBD2 (6 bases). Germline V lookup: CDR1 SGHAT, CDR2 FQNNGV. The CDR3 consists of 15 residues. The V gene lost 4 bases and the J gene lost 4 bases, with 16 bases spanning the gap. CDR3 loop: CASSWSERGGETQYF. The CDR3 nucleotides are TGTGCCAGCAGCTGGTCAGAAAGGGGAGGAGAGACCCAGTACTTC.

The V and J genes are TRBV4-1 and TRBJ2-1; D perhaps matches TRBD2 (7 bases). V lost 3 bases and J 7 bases, leaving 13 bases between the germline ends. CDR1 and CDR2 (germline): MGHRA, YSYEKL. This CDR3 has 14 amino acids. As DNA, the CDR3 is TGCGCCAGCAGCCAGGCGGGGGCCGAAAATGAGCAGTTCTTC. Its protein is CASSQAGAENEQFF.

The rearrangement uses TRBV5-6 and TRBJ2-1; no clear D gene. V was shortened by 3 bases and J by 8 bases, with 6 bases between the two germline ends. This CDR3 has 11 residues. The V gene's germline CDR1 is SGHDT and CDR2 YYEEEE. Here the CDR3 reads CASSWLDEQFF. The CDR3 DNA reads as TGTGCCAGCAGCTGGCTCGATGAGCAGTTCTTC.

This clone was detected a few times. This chain uses TRBV5-6 with TRBJ2-1; TRBD2 aligns across 8 bases. The CDR3 sequence is 16 residues long. The V and J ends lost 5 bases and 3 bases, in that order; junction bases with no gene match: 10. The germline V gene encodes CDR1 SGHDT and CDR2 YYEEEE. CDR3 protein: CASSRGAGVGYNEQFF. The CDR3 DNA sequence: TGTGCCAGCAGTAGGGGAGCGGGAGTGGGCTACAATGAGCAGTTCTTC.

The chain recombines TRBV7-9 with TRBJ2-6; weak D call: TRBD1 (6 bases). The CDR3 loop spans 17 amino acids. Trimming cost V 1 base and J 0 bases, with 10 bases left between them. Germline CDR1 and CDR2: SEHNR and FQNEAQ (reference sequence). The CDR3 protein is CASSLVGGSSGANVLTF. CDR3 nucleotides: TGTGCCAGCAGCTTAGTAGGGGGAAGCTCTGGGGCCAACGTCCTGACTTTC.

The chain couples TRBV11-2 to TRBJ1-1, with 9 bases matching TRBD1. The germline gives CDR1 SGHAT, CDR2 FQNNGV. The CDR3 contains 17 residues. Trimming at V came to 4 bases and at J to 4 bases, leaving 13 bases not matched to a gene. The CDR3 region has the DNA TGTGCCAGCAGCTGGAGGGGAGCCGGGACAGGGAGCACTGAAGCTTTCTTT. Encoded protein: CASSWRGAGTGSTEAFF.

This rearrangement joins TRBV11-2 to TRBJ1-6; TRBD1 aligns across 8 bases. V was pared by 5 bases and J by 7 bases, with 10 bases of the junction left unmatched. Germline-derived CDR1 and CDR2 are SGHAT and FQNNGV. This CDR3 is built from 16 residues. The CDR3 nucleotides are TGTGCCAGCAGCCAGCACGGGACAGGTGGCAATTCACCCCTCCACTTT. Translating it yields CASSQHGTGGNSPLHF.

The CDR3 protein is CASSPQQGAEQYF. The CDR3 coding sequence is TGTGCCAGCAGCCCACAGCAGGGGGCCGAGCAGTACTTC. The rearrangement uses TRBV7-2 and TRBJ2-7; 8 nucleotides match TRBD1. The germline CDR1 and CDR2 sequences are SGHTA and FQGNSA. The CDR3 runs to 13 residues. V lost 5 bases, J lost 6 bases, and 6 bases stayed unmatched.

About this clone itself: Additional DNA sequences in this sample encode the identical CDR3. V and J are TRBV24-1 and TRBJ2-5; D is ambiguous. CDR3 size: 12 residues. Germline values: CDR1 KGHDR, CDR2 SFDVKD. V was trimmed by 1 base and J by 5 bases, leaving 4 bases between them. The CDR3 sequence: CATSDLRETQYF. The CDR3 nucleotides read TGTGCCACCAGTGATTTACGGGAGACCCAGTACTTC.

V and J are TRBV2 and TRBJ1-3; no firm D call. The CDR3 is 14 residues long. V dropped 8 bases and J dropped 2 bases, with 13 bases sitting between them. Germline-derived CDR1 and CDR2 are SNHLY and FYNNEI. In DNA, the CDR3 is TGTGCCAGCGGGCCAAGAAGAGCTGGAAACACCATATATTTT. Translating it yields CASGPRRAGNTIYF.

This clone is a singleton in its sample. This sequence joins TRBV7-9 and TRBJ1-4; maybe TRBD1 (5 bases). Trimming took off 3 bases at V and 6 bases at J, with 11 bases between the two ends. The CDR3 has 14 amino acids. Germline-derived CDR1 and CDR2 are SEHNR and FQNEAQ (reference sequence). The chain's CDR3 is CASSFFGGDEKLFF. The CDR3 DNA reads as TGTGCCAGCAGCTTTTTTGGAGGGGATGAAAAACTGTTTTTT.

In this sample, this clone turned up once. The chain has TRBV24-1 and TRBJ2-7; D may be TRBD2 (5 bases). This CDR3 region has 16 residues. The germline V gene has CDR1 KGHDR and CDR2 SFDVKD. The V end was cut by 1 base, the J end by 5 bases, with 17 bases between. In nucleotides, the CDR3 is TGTGCCACCAGTGATTTAGAGGGCCGGATGTGGGACGAGCAGTACGTC. Its protein is CATSDLEGRMWDEQYV.

The rearrangement links TRBV6-2 or TRBV6-3 to TRBJ1-3, with D unclear. The V end lost 2 bases, the J end lost 1 base, and 12 bases lay between the germline ends. This CDR3 is 16 amino acids long. Germline V CDR1 and CDR2: MNHEY, SVGEGT. CDR3 DNA sequence: TGTGCCAGCAGTTACCCGGAGGCAGGATCTGGAAACACCATATATTTT. Translating gives CASSYPEAGSGNTIYF.

This clone appeared a single time. V gene TRBV27 combines with J gene TRBJ2-3, with 9 bases lining up with TRBD2. There are 17 residues in the CDR3. CDR1 is MNHEY, CDR2 SMNVEV, per germline (reference sequence). Losses at the gene ends were 2 bases for V and 2 bases for J; bases not matched to a gene: 8. Written as DNA, the CDR3 is TGTGCCAGCAGTTTAAGGTCTAGCGGGGAATTCACAGATACGCAGTATTTT. Its translation is CASSLRSSGEFTDTQYF.

V usage is TRBV27 and J usage is TRBJ2-2, with D possibly being TRBD1 (6 bases). Trimming removed 6 bases at V and 2 bases at J, with 16 bases between. The CDR3 contains 16 residues. CDR1 and CDR2 (germline): MNHEY, SMNVEV (reference sequence). The CDR3, as DNA: TGTGCCAGCAGACCCCCGACAGGACTCAACACCGGGGAGCTGTTTTTT. Its translation is CASRPPTGLNTGELFF.

The chain is built from TRBV10-3 and TRBJ1-5, with D possibly TRBD1 on 6 matching bases. V dropped 3 bases and J dropped 11 bases, with 14 bases sitting between them. The V gene's germline CDR1 is ENHRY and CDR2 SYGVKD. CDR3 length: 13 amino acids. CDR3 sequence reads: CAISETGPKTQHF. CDR3 nucleotide sequence: TGTGCCATCAGTGAAACAGGGCCAAAGACCCAGCATTTT.

The rearrangement joins TRBV3-1 (or the pseudogene TRBV3-2) to TRBJ2-1; 7 bases map to TRBD1. In germline, CDR1 is LGHDT, CDR2 YNNKEL (reference sequence). This CDR3 has 15 residues. V was clipped by 0 bases and J by 8 bases; unmatched bases: 7. The CDR3 sequence: CASSQDRGLGDEQFF. In nucleotides, the CDR3 is TGTGCCAGCAGCCAAGATAGGGGGCTCGGGGATGAGCAGTTCTTC.

About this clone itself: A read error may account for a junction end that differs from germline. This chain joins TRBV7-7 and TRBJ1-2, with D uncertain. The CDR3 loop spans 13 amino acids. Germline V CDR1 and CDR2: SSHAT, FNYEAQ (reference sequence). The CDR3: CASSLDAGYGYTF. The CDR3 DNA sequence: TGTGCTAGCAGCTTAGATGCCGGGTATGGCTACACCTTC.

This clone showed up just a few times. This chain uses TRBV11-2 with TRBJ2-7; 11 positions match TRBD2. J gave up 0 bases and V 5 bases, and 3 bases lay outside the gene matches. Germline CDR1 reads SGHAT; CDR2 reads FQNNGV. The CDR3 totals 15 residues. The CDR3 protein is CASSQGLAASYEQYV. CDR3 in DNA: TGTGCCAGCAGCCAGGGACTAGCGGCCTCCTACGAGCAGTACGTC.

The chain uses TRBV27 and TRBJ2-7; D unclear. Trimming removed 3 bases at V and 3 bases at J, with 9 bases between. The length of the CDR3 is 13 residues. Germline V gene data show CDR1 as MNHEY and CDR2 as SMNVEV (reference sequence). CDR3 in DNA: TGTGCCAGCAGTTTTGAACAGAACTACGAGCAGTACTTC. Encoded protein: CASSFEQNYEQYF.

The V call is TRBV29-1, the J call TRBJ2-7; a possible D gene is TRBD2 (6 bases). Trimming left V 7 bases short and J 0 bases short, with 16 bases between. Germline V gives CDR1 SQVTM, CDR2 ANQGSEA. This CDR3 is built from 14 residues. Here the CDR3 DNA reads TGCAGCGCGCGCGGGACGGGGAGCTCCTACGAGCAGTACTTC. Amino acids: CSARGTGSSYEQYF.

The gene calls are TRBV28 and TRBJ2-3; D possibly corresponds to TRBD2 (7 bases). The length of the CDR3 is 14 residues. V lost 5 bases, J lost 11 bases, and 20 bases lay in between. Germline CDR1 MDHEN, CDR2 SYDVKM. CDR3 amino acids: CASSLGGGAVEQYF. The CDR3 nucleotides read TGTGCCAGCAGTCTGGGAGGGGGGGCTGTTGAGCAGTATTTT.

The genes are TRBV4-3 and TRBJ2-3; a weak D match, TRBD2 (7 bases). CDR1 LGHNA and CDR2 YSLEER come from the germline V gene. Trimming left V 4 bases short and J 3 bases short, with 17 bases between. The CDR3 totals 16 residues. DNA for the CDR3: TGCGCCAGCAGCCGGAACAGGGAGGGGGGTACAGATACGCAGTATTTT. As protein: CASSRNREGGTDTQYF.

This chain uses TRBV28 with TRBJ2-1, with TRBD2 matching over 10 bases. V trimming: 2 bases; J trimming: 4 bases; junction bases outside the gene matches: 5. Germline V gene sequence: CDR1 MDHEN, CDR2 SYDVKM. The CDR3 length is 16 residues. The DNA of the CDR3 is TGTGCCAGCAGTTTACCCGGGACTAGCGCTTACAATGAGCAGTTCTTC. It specifies CASSLPGTSAYNEQFF.

This clone appeared a single time. The chain has TRBV6-1 and TRBJ2-7; tentative D call: TRBD2 (7 bases). The CDR3 has 16 residues. Trimming took off 0 bases at V and 0 bases at J, with 12 bases between the two ends. From germline, CDR1 is MNHNS and CDR2 SASEGT. CDR3 sequence (DNA): TGTGCCAGCAGTGAAGCGGGGAGGGGGGCCTCCTACGAGCAGTACTTC. Its translation is CASSEAGRGASYEQYF.

CDR3 sequence reads: CASSSSQGYGELFF. DNA of the CDR3: TGTGCCAGCAGCTCCTCGCAGGGGTACGGGGAGCTGTTTTTT. V and J are TRBV2 and TRBJ2-2; D perhaps matches TRBD1 (6 bases). The CDR3 length is 14 residues. The V end lost 6 bases, the J end lost 7 bases, and 15 bases lay between the germline ends. CDR1 is SNHLY, CDR2 FYNNEI, per germline.

The chain couples TRBV5-4 to TRBJ2-5; the D is unclear. There are 13 residues in the CDR3. The V end was cut by 3 bases, the J end by 5 bases, with 11 bases between. CDR1 and CDR2 (germline): SGHNT, YYREEE (reference sequence). Here the CDR3 DNA reads TGTGCCAGCAGCTCGCCGGTAGAGGAGACCCAGTACTTC. Amino acid sequence: CASSSPVEETQYF.

V and J are TRBV7-2 and TRBJ2-3; 7 bases are a match to TRBD2. This CDR3 comprises 17 residues. J lost 1 base, V lost 4 bases, and 11 bases had no gene match. From germline, CDR1 is SGHTA and CDR2 FQGNSA. The CDR3 here is CASSSSGGGDGTDTQYF. The CDR3 DNA follows: TGTGCCAGCAGCTCCTCCGGCGGGGGTGATGGCACAGATACGCAGTATTTT.

V is TRBV4-3 and J is TRBJ1-4; TRBD1 is a possible D gene (6 bases). The CDR3 is 15 amino acids. Germline V gives CDR1 LGHNA, CDR2 YSLEER. V gave up 6 bases and J gave up 3 bases, with 14 bases separating them. The CDR3 spells CASSREGVANEKLFF. The CDR3 region has the DNA TGCGCCAGCAGTCGAGAGGGGGTAGCTAATGAAAAACTGTTTTTT.